A selection of T cell receptor beta chains follows, all from one sample in a study of OX40 agonist ivuxolimab in advanced cancers. TCRdb's copy holds only in-frame clones and misses some; the assay was immunoSEQ multiplex PCR. The sample includes some 44,000 clones, 65% to 85% seen only once; the top ten take 4.5% to 5.5%. The sample here was CD4+ or CD8+ T cells sorted from blood, taken in a trial of the OX40 agonist ivuxolimab. These receptor sequences come from an adult with an advanced solid tumor such as melanoma, head and neck, liver or kidney cancer. Each CDR3 is given with its conserved first and last residue. A D gene is named only where the DNA matches it firmly. The size entry is marked missing in some rows and otherwise reads once, few, many or a size class.

clone_size j_call v_call d_call cdr3_nt cdr3_aa
. TRBJ1-4 TRBV6-5 . TGTGCCAGCAGTTACTCTGGGGGAGCGTATGAAAAACTGTTTTTT CASSYSGGAYEKLFF
. TRBJ2-7 TRBV7-9 . TGTGCCAGCAGCCTTGCCGACGGGACCTACGAGCAGTACTTC CASSLADGTYEQYF
. TRBJ1-2 TRBV13 . TGTGCCAGCTTAGCGGGTACCTTC CASLAGTF
. TRBJ1-3 TRBV18 TRBD1 TGTGCCAGCTCTGACAGGGGCCGCTCATCTGGAAACACCATATATTTT CASSDRGRSSGNTIYF
. TRBJ2-3 TRBV12-5 . TGTGCTAGTGGCTATCAAGGGGGAGATACGCAGTATTTT CASGYQGGDTQYF
. TRBJ1-1 TRBV11-2 . TGTGCCAGCAGCGTTCAGGGGTTGAACACTGAAGCTTTCTTT CASSVQGLNTEAFF
. TRBJ1-1 TRBV5-1 . TGCGCCAGCACACAGGGAGTGCGGGACATGAACACTGAAGCTTTCTTT CASTQGVRDMNTEAFF
. TRBJ2-2 TRBV30 TRBD2 TGTGCCAGCGGGACTAGCGGGAGGGCTGGAACCGGGGAGCTGTTTTTT CASGTSGRAGTGELFF
. TRBJ1-2 TRBV19 . TGTGCCAGTAGTGTAGGACGAACTTCCTATGGCTACACCTTC CASSVGRTSYGYTF
. TRBJ2-2 TRBV11-3 TRBD2 TGTGCCAGCAGTGCTAGCGGGAGAAGGACCGGGGAGCTGTTTTTT CASSASGRRTGELFF
few TRBJ1-5 TRBV19 . TGTGCCAGTAGTCCCAGAGATAGCAATCAGCCCCAGCATTTT CASSPRDSNQPQHF
. TRBJ1-3 TRBV19 . TGTGCCAGTAGTCCTAGACTCCTGACTGGAAACACCATATATTTT CASSPRLLTGNTIYF
. TRBJ1-1 TRBV7-9 . TGTGCCAGCAGCTCTCAGGGGAACACTGAAGCTTTCTTT CASSSQGNTEAFF
. TRBJ1-2 TRBV4-1 . TGCGCCAGCAGCCAAGATGCAGGTACCTATGGCTACACCTTC CASSQDAGTYGYTF
. TRBJ1-1 TRBV19 TRBD1 TGTGCCAGTATCGGATGGACAGGGTTAACTGAAGCTTTCTTT CASIGWTGLTEAFF